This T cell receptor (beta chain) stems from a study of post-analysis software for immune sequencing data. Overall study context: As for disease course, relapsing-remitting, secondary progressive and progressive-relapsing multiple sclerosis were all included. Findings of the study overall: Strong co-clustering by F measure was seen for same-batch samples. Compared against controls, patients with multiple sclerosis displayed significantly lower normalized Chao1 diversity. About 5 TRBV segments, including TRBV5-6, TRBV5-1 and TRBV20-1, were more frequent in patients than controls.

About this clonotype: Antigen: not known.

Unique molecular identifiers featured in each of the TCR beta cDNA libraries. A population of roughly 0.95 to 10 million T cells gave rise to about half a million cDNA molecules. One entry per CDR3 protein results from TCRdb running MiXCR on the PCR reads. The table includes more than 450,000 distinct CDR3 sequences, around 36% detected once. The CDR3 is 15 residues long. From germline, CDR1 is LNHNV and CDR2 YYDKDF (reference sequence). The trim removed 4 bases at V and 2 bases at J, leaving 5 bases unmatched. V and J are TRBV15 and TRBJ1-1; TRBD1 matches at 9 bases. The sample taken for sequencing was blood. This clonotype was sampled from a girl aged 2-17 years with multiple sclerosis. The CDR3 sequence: CATSKQGALNTEAFF. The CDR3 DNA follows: TGTGCCACCAGCAAACAGGGGGCCCTAAACACTGAAGCTTTCTTT.